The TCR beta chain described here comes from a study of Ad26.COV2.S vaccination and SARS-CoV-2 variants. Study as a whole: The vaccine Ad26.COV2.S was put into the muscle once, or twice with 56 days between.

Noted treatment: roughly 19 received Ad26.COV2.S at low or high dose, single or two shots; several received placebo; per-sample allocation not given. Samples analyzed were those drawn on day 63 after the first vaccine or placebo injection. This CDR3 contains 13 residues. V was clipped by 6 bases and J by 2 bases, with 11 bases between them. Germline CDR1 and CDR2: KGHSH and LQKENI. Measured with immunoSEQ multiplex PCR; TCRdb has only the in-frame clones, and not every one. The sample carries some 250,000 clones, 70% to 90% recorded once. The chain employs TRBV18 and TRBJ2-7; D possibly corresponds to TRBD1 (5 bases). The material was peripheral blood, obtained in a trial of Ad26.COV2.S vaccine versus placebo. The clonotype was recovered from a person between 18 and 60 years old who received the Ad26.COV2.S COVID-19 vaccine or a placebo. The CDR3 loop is CASSPDSTYEQYF. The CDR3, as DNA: TGTGCCAGCTCGCCAGACAGTACCTACGAGCAGTACTTC.